This T cell receptor beta chain was documented in a study of identical twins. All donors were healthy, and all were Caucasian. This clonotype turned up a few times. TCRdb re-derived calls from the 5' RACE reads in MiXCR, one entry per CDR3 protein. The data show roughly 470,000 distinct CDR3 sequences, roughly an eighth seen once. These same records also appear under a second study, on yellow fever vaccine responses in identical twins.

This receptor was taken from a woman younger than 30 in good health. Sequences were obtained from CD4+ T cells sorted from blood.

The CDR3 spells CAIRGDRETETQYF. The CDR3 DNA reads as TGTGCCATCAGGGGGGACAGAGAAACGGAGACCCAGTACTTC. The genes are TRBV10-3 and TRBJ2-5, with 7 positions matching TRBD1. CDR1 and CDR2 from the germline V gene are ENHRY and SYGVKD. With 6 bases clipped from V and 5 bases from J, the junction kept 9 bases outside the gene matches. The CDR3 length is 14 residues.